This TCR beta chain stems from a study of T-cell memory formation after mild COVID-19. TCRdb reanalysed the 5' RACE reads using MiXCR and keeps one entry per CDR3 protein. Here the sample spans approximately 300,000 distinct CDR3 sequences, around 19% being singletons. The CDR3 length is 15 residues. Germline loops: CDR1 MNHNS, CDR2 SASEGT. V lost 2 bases to trimming and J lost 4 bases; unmatched junction nucleotides: 7. The sequence was collected from a man aged 18-30 years who had mild COVID-19 (a few samples of this study predate the infection). Cell type and time point are not known. Sequenced sample: PBMCs or a T cell subset sorted from them (not recorded which). The chain has TRBV6-1 and TRBJ1-2; 7 positions agree with TRBD1. CDR3 region: CASSESEGGGYGYTF. The CDR3 DNA follows: TGTGCCAGCAGTGAAAGTGAAGGGGGCGGCTATGGCTACACCTTC.